This TCR beta chain was sequenced during a study of blood T cells in healthy people across ages. In this sample, this clonotype turned up a few times. Its antigen is currently unknown. CDR1 and CDR2 (germline): MNHEY, SVGEGT. Unmatched junction bases numbered 8, after V lost 5 bases and J lost 2 bases. This CDR3 is 15 amino acids long. Healthy Caucasians from Russia aged about 6 to 95 served as donors. Study observations and caveats: Not knowing donor CMV status may have confounded expanded clonotype changes. Considered underestimates were the diversity estimates obtained from one million T cells.

Sample-barcoded 5' priming and a J-beta primer mix drove a second PCR of roughly 6 to 12 cycles. TCRdb ran MiXCR on the 5' RACE reads and lists one entry per CDR3 protein. This sample has 1.5 million to 2 million distinct CDR3 sequences, with just under 50% found just once. Sequenced sample: blood. This TCR derives from a woman between 35 and 50 years old in good health. The chain combines TRBV6-2 or TRBV6-3 with TRBJ2-7; TRBD1 aligns across 8 bases. Here the CDR3 reads CASSDPGQGPYEQYF. CDR3 nucleotide sequence: TGTGCCAGCAGTGACCCCGGACAGGGTCCCTACGAGCAGTACTTC.